A selection of T cell receptor beta chains follows, all from one sample in a study of blood T cell repertoires in COVID-19. Profiling relied on immunoSEQ multiplex PCR, and the TCRdb table lists in-frame clones only, not all of them. The sample consists of approximately 440,000 clones, 90% of them appearing once. Sequenced: PBMCs or T cells enriched from blood (not recorded which). The receptors stem from a man in his late teens or twenties who had recovered from COVID-19. Both conserved end residues are trimmed from each CDR3. D genes are given only for firm matches. Expanded clones are given a class, and other clones once, few, many or no size at all.

CDR3 length,clone size,D gene,V gene,J gene,CDR3 protein
11,.,.,TRBV14,TRBJ1-1,ASSQDGGGRAF
13,.,TRBD1,TRBV2,TRBJ1-1,ASSGRTGEAPEAF
14,.,.,TRBV25-1,TRBJ1-3,ASSEFQGISGNTIY
14,many,TRBD1,TRBV5-5,TRBJ2-5,ASSWDRGRGGETQY
11,.,.,TRBV7-9,TRBJ2-7,ASSPTGGTEQY
14,.,TRBD1,TRBV27,TRBJ1-6,ASSSPRTGFRSPLH
13,.,.,TRBV5-1,TRBJ1-1,ASSLVGRGETEAF
13,few,.,TRBV6-1,TRBJ2-1,ASSENPRGYNEQF
13,.,.,TRBV9,TRBJ2-3,ASSVGGVHTDTQY
13,once,.,TRBV2,TRBJ1-4,ASSLDGATNEKLF
13,.,.,TRBV4-1,TRBJ1-2,ASSQDHWVLWGYT
12,.,.,TRBV11-3,TRBJ2-3,ASSLDPGSDTQY